What follows describes a single T cell receptor beta chain. The data derive from a study of blood T cell repertoires in COVID-19. The CDR3 has 13 amino acids. The V end lost 1 base, the J end lost 8 bases, and 6 bases lay between the germline ends. From germline, CDR1 is LGHDT and CDR2 YNNKEL (reference sequence). Membership in each cohort depended on participant-reported clinical history. Donors in Cohort 3 who had recovered were those with two negative PCRs, healthcare professional clearance, or resolution of their symptoms. Per the original data handling: Reference gene primer amplification yielded estimated nucleated cell counts. Profiled with immunoSEQ multiplex PCR; TCRdb holds only in-frame clones, not every one. The V and J calls and clone size are taken from that table; D and trimming were inferred from the DNA. Of over 200,000 clones in the sample, approximately 84% were seen once.

This sequence joins TRBV3-1 (or the pseudogene TRBV3-2) and TRBJ1-6, with D unclear. Specimen: PBMCs or T cells enriched from blood (not recorded which). This TCR derives from a man between 60 and 75 years old who had recovered from COVID-19. The CDR3 DNA follows: TGTGCCAGCAGCCAAGTACGAGATTCACCCCTCCACTTT. The encoded protein is CASSQVRDSPLHF.